This T cell receptor beta chain was captured in a study of regulatory T cells in long-lasting Graves disease (dated by TCRdb to about 2021). Study-level background: In the newly diagnosed Graves' disease group, patients had been taking antithyroid drugs for less than 3 months. This study used TCR sequencing and RNA sequencing of peripheral blood to compare persistent Graves' disease patients against newly diagnosed Graves' disease patients. The study was registered as a clinical trial and conducted in China. TCR sequencing covered some 13 persistent and approximately 20 newly diagnosed Graves' disease patients, about 35 samples in total. Study-wide conclusions, independent of this receptor: Preferential use of TRBV28, TRBJ1-2 and TRBJ2-5 was observed in persistent disease, whereas TRBV20-1 and TRBJ2-1 were favored in newly diagnosed disease. Only the TCR beta chain was sequenced and analyzed. Only peripheral blood was studied, because thyroid tissue, the primary lesion, was inaccessible. Compared with newly diagnosed patients, patients with persistent Graves' disease had lower TCR Shannon entropy and fewer highly expanded clones, which suggests clonal expansion. The authors noted that the small sample size was a limitation that may lower accuracy. A larger number of public clonotypes was shared among persistent patients (approximately 2,500) than among newly diagnosed patients (approximately 1,000).

The time point label corresponds to: newly diagnosed GD, antithyroid drugs for less than 3 months. RNA was extracted from PBMCs in TRIzol for both TCR sequencing and RNA sequencing. Graves' disease was diagnosed according to American Thyroid Association guidelines. Patients were recruited from an endocrinology department in Xi'an, China. From each patient, 7.5 to 9.5 milliliters of peripheral blood was collected into an EDTA anticoagulant tube. Ficoll Paque Plus density gradient separation was used to isolate PBMCs, and no further T cell sorting was performed. An Agilent 2100 Bioanalyzer and agarose gel were used to check RNA quality, while a NanoDrop 2000 measured RNA concentration. Libraries were constructed by multiplex PCR. The sequencing machine was an Illumina HiSeq 4000. iRepertoire HTBI primers and Arm-PCR amplification of CDR3 regions were used to construct TCR beta libraries. Before sequencing, the PCR products went through gel purification. Processing in the source paper ran as follows. A total of 62 TRBV and 14 TRBJ segments were identified across samples and were used for gene usage analysis of CDR3 amino acid clonotypes. COPE and FqMerger were used to merge filtered high-quality paired reads into contigs. Contigs were aligned with BLAST to IMGT TRBV, TRBD and TRBJ reference genes, and CDR3 was defined per IMGT. Any clonotype with a frequency above 0.1% was classified as a highly expanded clone. Shannon entropy was used to measure repertoire diversity, and the Gini coefficient was used to measure V-J evenness. A clonotype was considered public if more than one individual shared it. The public reads were run again by TCRdb, first through fastp at Q25 and then through MiXCR, and only productive beta chains were kept. Rows are combined by CDR3 protein, so each entry shows the most common genes and DNA. TCRdb assigned the V and J calls; the authors' analysis was not used. For this sample the table gives fewer than 450,000 distinct CDR3 sequences, of which over 12% were detected only once. Together, the top ten hold about 8.2% of the sample.

V loses 5 bases, J loses 5 bases, and the germline ends lie 18 bases apart. From its cysteine to its phenylalanine, the CDR3 spans 15 amino acids. The CDR3 DNA has 45 bases and is translated from base 1. Taken from the germline V gene, the CDR1 and CDR2 loops are SGHAT and FQNNGV. This clonotype came up many times. Its antigen is still unknown. Base qualities were left out, and no much larger clone turns up one base away. These records were also assigned to another study, of T cells in Graves' hyperthyroidism and ophthalmopathy. As noted in the second study: A patient counted as having stable Graves' hyperthyroidism if no progression to ophthalmopathy occurred over 18 months of follow-up. Hyperthyroidism patients were newly diagnosed, with disease duration under 2 months, and aged 18 to 65 years. Patients with uncontrolled infections, other autoimmune diseases, pregnancy or lactation were excluded. Diagnoses were based on clinical symptoms, serum thyroxine and TRAb, thyroid ultrasound and orbital computed tomography. For the first round of RT-PCR on the TCR CDR3, the HTBI primer set was used together with the Qiagen OneStep RT-PCR kit. Most expanded thyroid clonotypes (frequency above 0.001) were also detected in blood, suggesting blood repertoires may reflect thyroid immune responses. In cross-validation, a model built on a 13 V-J signature told ophthalmopathy apart from stable hyperthyroidism with under 90% sensitivity and approximately 81% specificity, and in testing the same model reached 80%/75%. During validation, the model predicted progression to ophthalmopathy a median of around 6 months ahead of onset, with around 71% sensitivity and 72% to 80% specificity. TCR V-J signatures able to tell the groups apart were searched for in a discovery cohort of 90 to 100 patients, of whom over 40 had Graves' ophthalmopathy and 57 had stable Graves' hyperthyroidism. An independent validation cohort of around 19 hyperthyroidism patients and approximately 17 patients who later progressed to ophthalmopathy tested prospective prediction of ophthalmopathy. The approximately 100 discovery patients were randomly divided into training and test sets at a 7:3 ratio. In more than five Graves' hyperthyroidism patients, the study also compared T-cell repertoires from thyroid tissue with T-cell repertoires from blood. After blood sampling, hyperthyroidism patients were treated with methimazole at a starting dose of 30 mg daily, and ophthalmopathy patients were treated with high-dose intravenous methylprednisolone. Libraries were constructed in a second round of multiplex PCR, after which size selection and purification were performed. The libraries were sequenced on an Illumina HiSeq2000 using paired-end 100 bp reads. SOAPnuke was used to process the raw data, with reads discarded if the reads contained adapters or uncalled bases, had a mean Phred below 15, or lacked an exact constant-primer or identifier match. COPE v1.2.5 was used to merge high-quality paired reads, and clonotypes were defined as unique nucleotide sequences. MiTCR v1.1 was used to align the clonotypes against IMGT TRBV, TRBD and TRBJ reference segments. The analysis included only V-J combinations with a frequency above 0.0001, which together covered around 99% of the repertoires. A TCS score was defined as the ratio of F50 (clonal expansion) to E x V (chaos), with BLOSUM62-based TCRdist applied between CDR3 peptides within each V-J. Welch's t-statistics and random forest reduced some 510 V-J features to about 13, which were used in a naive Bayes classifier (R e1071). Sample size was not statistically predetermined, and blinding of investigators to group allocation was not performed. TCR Vbeta CDR3 sequencing of around 130 peripheral blood samples (43 ophthalmopathy, under 80 hyperthyroidism and some 17 progressor patients) is reported in the paper.

The starting material was peripheral blood mononuclear cells (PBMCs), obtained at new diagnosis, from a patient treated with antithyroid drugs. In this chain, TRBV11-2 is recombined with TRBJ2-5; tentative D gene TRBD2, with 5 bases matching. The source is a middle-aged woman with Graves disease. Donor details come from another sample of the same person, matched by shared clones. The CDR3 region reads CASSNIGGWGETQYF. In nucleotides, the sequence is TGTGCCAGCAGCAACATCGGCGGGTGGGGTGAGACCCAGTACTTC.